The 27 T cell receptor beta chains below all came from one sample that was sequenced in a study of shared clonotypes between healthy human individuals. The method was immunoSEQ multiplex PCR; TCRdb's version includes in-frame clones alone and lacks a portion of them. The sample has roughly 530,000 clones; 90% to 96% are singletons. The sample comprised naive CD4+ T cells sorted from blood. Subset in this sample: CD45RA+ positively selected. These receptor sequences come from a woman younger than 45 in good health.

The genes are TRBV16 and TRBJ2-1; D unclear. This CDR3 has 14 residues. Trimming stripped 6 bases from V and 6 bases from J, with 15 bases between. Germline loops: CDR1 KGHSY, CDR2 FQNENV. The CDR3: CASSGSKPGNEQFF. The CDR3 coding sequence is TGTGCCAGCAGTGGCTCGAAGCCTGGCAATGAGCAGTTCTTC.

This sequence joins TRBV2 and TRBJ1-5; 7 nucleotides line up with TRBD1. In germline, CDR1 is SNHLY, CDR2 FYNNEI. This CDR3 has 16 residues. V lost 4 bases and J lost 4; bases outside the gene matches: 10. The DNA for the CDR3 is TGTGCCAGCAGTGGACAGGGTGGACAACCAAATCAGCCCCAGCATTTT. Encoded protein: CASSGQGGQPNQPQHF.

The CDR3 DNA is TGTGCCAGCAGCCAAGAATGGGGTAATCGGGGCACAGATACGCAGTATTTT. This translates into CASSQEWGNRGTDTQYF. The rearrangement joins TRBV4-2 to TRBJ2-3; D gene uncertain. The CDR3 is made up of 17 amino acids. Germline lookup yields CDR1 LGHNA and CDR2 YNFKEQ. V was clipped by 0 bases and J by 1 base, with 14 bases between them.

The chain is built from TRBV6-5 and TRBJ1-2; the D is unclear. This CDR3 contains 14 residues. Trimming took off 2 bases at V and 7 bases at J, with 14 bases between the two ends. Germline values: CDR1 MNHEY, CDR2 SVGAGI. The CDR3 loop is CASSYARPGAGYTF. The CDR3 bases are TGTGCCAGCAGTTACGCCAGACCAGGCGCTGGCTACACCTTC.

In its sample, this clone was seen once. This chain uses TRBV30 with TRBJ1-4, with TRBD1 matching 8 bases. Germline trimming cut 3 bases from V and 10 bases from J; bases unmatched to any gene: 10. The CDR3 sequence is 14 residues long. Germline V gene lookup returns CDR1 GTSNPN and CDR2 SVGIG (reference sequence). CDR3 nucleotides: TGTGCCTGGAGGGACAGGGACCCATGGGGAAAACTGTTTTTT. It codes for CAWRDRDPWGKLFF. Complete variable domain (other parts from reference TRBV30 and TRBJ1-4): SQTIHQWPATLVQPVGSPLSLECTVEGTSNPNLYWYRQAAGRGLQLLFYSVGIGQISSEVPQNLSASRPQDRQFILSSKKLLLSDSGFYLCAWRDRDPWGKLFFGSGTQLSVL.

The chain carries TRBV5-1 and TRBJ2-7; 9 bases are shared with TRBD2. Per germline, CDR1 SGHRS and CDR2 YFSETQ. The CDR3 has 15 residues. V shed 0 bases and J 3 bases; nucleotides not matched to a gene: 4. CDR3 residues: CASSLVSSGNYEQYF. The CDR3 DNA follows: TGCGCCAGCAGCTTGGTTTCTAGCGGGAACTACGAGCAGTACTTC. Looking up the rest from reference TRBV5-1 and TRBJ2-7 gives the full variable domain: KAGVTQTPRYLIKTRGQQVTLSCSPISGHRSVSWYQQTPGQGLQFLFEYFSETQRNKGNFPGRFSGRQFSNSRSEMNVSTLELGDSALYLCASSLVSSGNYEQYFGPGTRLTVT.

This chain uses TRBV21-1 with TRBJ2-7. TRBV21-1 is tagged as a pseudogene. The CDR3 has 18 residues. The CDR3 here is CASSKVRLRGSPAYEQYF. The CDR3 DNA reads TGTGCCAGCAGCAAAGTCCGCCTTCGGGGCTCCCCAGCCTACGAGCAGTACTTC.

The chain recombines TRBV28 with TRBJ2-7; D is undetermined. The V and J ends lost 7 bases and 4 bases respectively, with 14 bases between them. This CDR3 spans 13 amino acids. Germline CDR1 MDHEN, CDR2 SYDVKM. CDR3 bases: TGTGCCAGCACACCCTCAGCAAGATACGAGCAGTACTTC. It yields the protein CASTPSARYEQYF.

The CDR3: CASSRGEVYEQYF. The CDR3 nucleotides are TGCGCCAGCAGCCGGGGGGAGGTCTACGAGCAGTACTTC. The V call is TRBV4-1, the J call TRBJ2-7; maybe TRBD2 (6 bases). From germline, CDR1 is MGHRA and CDR2 YSYEKL. This CDR3 spans 13 amino acids. Trimming left V 4 bases short and J 3 bases short, with 10 bases between.

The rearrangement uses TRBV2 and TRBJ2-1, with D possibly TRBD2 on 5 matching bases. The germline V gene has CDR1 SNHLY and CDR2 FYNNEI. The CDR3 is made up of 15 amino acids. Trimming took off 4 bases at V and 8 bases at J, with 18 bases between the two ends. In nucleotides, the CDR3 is TGTGCCAGCAGTGTTGGCTTCGGGCACGGGGATGAGCAGTTCTTC. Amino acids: CASSVGFGHGDEQFF.

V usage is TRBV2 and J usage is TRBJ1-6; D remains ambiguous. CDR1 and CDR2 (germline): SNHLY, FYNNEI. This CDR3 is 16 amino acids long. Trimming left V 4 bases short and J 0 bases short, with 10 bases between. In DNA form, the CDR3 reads TGTGCCAGCAGTGGACCGCCGAGCTCCTATAATTCACCCCTCCACTTT. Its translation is CASSGPPSSYNSPLHF.

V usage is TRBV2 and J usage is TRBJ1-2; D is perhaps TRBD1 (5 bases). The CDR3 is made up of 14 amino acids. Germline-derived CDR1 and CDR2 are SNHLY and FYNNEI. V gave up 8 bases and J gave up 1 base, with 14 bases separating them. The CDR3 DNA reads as TGTGCCAGCCTGAGAAACAGGAATAACTATGGCTACACCTTC. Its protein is CASLRNRNNYGYTF.

The CDR3 DNA follows: TGCGCCAGCAGTCCGGGACAGGGGAATCCCTGGCCCTACAATGAGCAGTTCTTC. It translates to CASSPGQGNPWPYNEQFF. The chain carries TRBV10-1 and TRBJ2-1, with 10 bases aligning to TRBD1. Germline lookup yields CDR1 WNHNN and CDR2 SYGVQD (reference sequence). The CDR3 contains 18 residues. V lost 5 bases and J lost 2; bases outside the gene matches: 12.

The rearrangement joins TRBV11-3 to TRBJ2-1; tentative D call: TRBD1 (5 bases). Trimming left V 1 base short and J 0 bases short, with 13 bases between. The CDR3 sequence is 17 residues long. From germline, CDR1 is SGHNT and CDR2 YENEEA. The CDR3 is CASSLGQGRSSYNEQFF. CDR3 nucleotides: TGTGCCAGCAGCTTAGGGCAGGGAAGAAGCTCCTACAATGAGCAGTTCTTC.

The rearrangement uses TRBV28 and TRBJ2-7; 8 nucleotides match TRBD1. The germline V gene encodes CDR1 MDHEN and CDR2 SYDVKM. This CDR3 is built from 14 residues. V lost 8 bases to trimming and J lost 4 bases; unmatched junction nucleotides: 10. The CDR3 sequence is CASGPGQAIYEQYF. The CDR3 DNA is TGTGCCAGCGGCCCGGGACAGGCAATTTACGAGCAGTACTTC.

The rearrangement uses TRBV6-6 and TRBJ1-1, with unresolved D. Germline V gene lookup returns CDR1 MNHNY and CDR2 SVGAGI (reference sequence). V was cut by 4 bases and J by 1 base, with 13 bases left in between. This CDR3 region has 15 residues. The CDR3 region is CASSSPGASNTEAFF. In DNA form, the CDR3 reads TGTGCCAGCAGTTCCCCGGGAGCATCGAACACTGAAGCTTTCTTT.

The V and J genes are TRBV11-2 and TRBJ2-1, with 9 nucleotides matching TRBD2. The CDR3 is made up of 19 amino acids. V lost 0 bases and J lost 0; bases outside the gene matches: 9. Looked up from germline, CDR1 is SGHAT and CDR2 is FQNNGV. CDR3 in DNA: TGTGCCAGCAGCTTAGACTCTAGCGGGACAAGATACTCCTACAATGAGCAGTTCTTC. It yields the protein CASSLDSSGTRYSYNEQFF.

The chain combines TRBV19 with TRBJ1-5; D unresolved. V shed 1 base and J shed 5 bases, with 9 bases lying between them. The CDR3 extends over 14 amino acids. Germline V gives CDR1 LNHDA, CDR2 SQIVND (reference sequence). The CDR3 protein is CASSIAGFDQPQHF. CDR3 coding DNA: TGTGCCAGTAGTATAGCGGGGTTCGATCAGCCCCAGCATTTT.

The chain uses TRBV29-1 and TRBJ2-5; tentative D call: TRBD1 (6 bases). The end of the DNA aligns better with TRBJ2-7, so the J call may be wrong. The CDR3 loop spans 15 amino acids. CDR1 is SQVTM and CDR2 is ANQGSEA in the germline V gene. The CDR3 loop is CSVDAPRGGHYEQYF. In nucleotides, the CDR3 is TGCAGCGTTGATGCTCCCCGAGGGGGACACTACGAGCAGTACTTC.

The CDR3 protein is CASSSHQGTGNTIYF. The DNA for the CDR3 is TGTGCCAGCAGTTCCCATCAGGGTACTGGAAACACCATATATTTT. The chain has TRBV28 and TRBJ1-3; the D gene is possibly TRBD1 (5 bases). The CDR3 is made up of 15 amino acids. V was shortened by 4 bases and J by 2 bases, with 12 bases between the two germline ends. CDR1 and CDR2 (germline): MDHEN, SYDVKM.

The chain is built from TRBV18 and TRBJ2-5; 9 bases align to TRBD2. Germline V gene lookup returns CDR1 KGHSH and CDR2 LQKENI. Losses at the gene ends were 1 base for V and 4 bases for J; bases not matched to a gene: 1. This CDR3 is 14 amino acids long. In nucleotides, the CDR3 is TGTGCCAGCTCACCACTAGCGGGAGTAGAGACCCAGTACTTC. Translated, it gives CASSPLAGVETQYF.

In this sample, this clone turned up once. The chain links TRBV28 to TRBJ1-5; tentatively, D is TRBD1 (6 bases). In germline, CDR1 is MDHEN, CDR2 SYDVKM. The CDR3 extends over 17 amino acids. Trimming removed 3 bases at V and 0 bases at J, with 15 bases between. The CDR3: CASSFTGFSDSNQPQHF. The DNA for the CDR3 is TGTGCCAGCAGTTTTACAGGGTTTTCCGATAGCAATCAGCCCCAGCATTTT.

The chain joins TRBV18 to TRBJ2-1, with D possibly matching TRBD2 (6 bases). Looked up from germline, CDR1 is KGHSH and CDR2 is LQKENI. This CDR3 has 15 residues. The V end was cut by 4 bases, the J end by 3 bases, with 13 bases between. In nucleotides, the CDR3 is TGTGCCAGCTCACGGGAGGCGGCCTACTACAATGAGCAGTTCTTC. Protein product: CASSREAAYYNEQFF.

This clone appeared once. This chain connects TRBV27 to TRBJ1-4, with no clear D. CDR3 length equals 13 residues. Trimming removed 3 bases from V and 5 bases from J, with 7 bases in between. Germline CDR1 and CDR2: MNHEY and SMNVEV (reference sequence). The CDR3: CASSLQSNEKLFF. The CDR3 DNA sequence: TGTGCCAGCAGTTTGCAGTCCAATGAAAAACTGTTTTTT. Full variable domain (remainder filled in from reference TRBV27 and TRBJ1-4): EAQVTQNPRYLITVTGKKLTVTCSQNMNHEYMSWYRQDPGLGLRQIYYSMNVEVTDKGDVPEGYKVSRKEKRNFPLILESPSPNQTSLYFCASSLQSNEKLFFGSGTQLSVL.

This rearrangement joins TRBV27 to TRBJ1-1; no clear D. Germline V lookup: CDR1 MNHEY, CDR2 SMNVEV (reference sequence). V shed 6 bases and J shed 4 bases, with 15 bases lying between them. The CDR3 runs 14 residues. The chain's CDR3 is CASSREGQITEAFF. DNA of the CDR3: TGTGCCAGCAGCCGAGAGGGTCAGATCACTGAAGCTTTCTTT.

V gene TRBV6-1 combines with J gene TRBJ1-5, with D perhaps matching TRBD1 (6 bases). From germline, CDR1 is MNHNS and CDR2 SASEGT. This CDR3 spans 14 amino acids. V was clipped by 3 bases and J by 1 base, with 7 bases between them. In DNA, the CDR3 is TGTGCCAGCAGTGATCAGGGGAGCAATCAGCCCCAGCATTTT. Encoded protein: CASSDQGSNQPQHF.

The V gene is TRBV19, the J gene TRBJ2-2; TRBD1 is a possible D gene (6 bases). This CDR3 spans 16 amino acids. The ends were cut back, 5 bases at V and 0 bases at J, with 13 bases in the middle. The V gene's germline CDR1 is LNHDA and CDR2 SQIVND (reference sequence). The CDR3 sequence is CASSAVGTTNTGELFF. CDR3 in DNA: TGTGCCAGTAGTGCAGTCGGGACAACGAACACCGGGGAGCTGTTTTTT.